The 3 T cell receptor beta chains given below trace back to one sample, sequenced in a study of blood T cell repertoires in COVID-19. Only in-frame clones appear in the TCRdb table, and some are missing; sequencing was by immunoSEQ multiplex PCR. Among 270,000 or so clones listed, 75% to 90% were seen once. Specimen: PBMCs or T cells enriched from blood (not recorded which). Receptors were obtained from a woman in her twenties or thirties with acute COVID-19.

The V and J genes are TRBV7-9 and TRBJ1-1; 7 bases are a match to TRBD1. Trimming removed 5 bases from V and 6 bases from J; junction bases left unmatched: 6. The germline V gene has CDR1 SEHNR and CDR2 FQNEAQ (reference sequence). CDR3 length: 13 residues. The CDR3 protein is CASSRGQIPEAFF. The DNA of the CDR3 is TGTGCCAGCAGCAGGGGACAGATTCCTGAAGCTTTCTTT.

The CDR3 loop is CAWSAGQGLGNTIYF. For the CDR3, the DNA is TGTGCCTGGAGTGCCGGACAGGGGCTTGGAAACACCATATATTTT. The chain has TRBV30 and TRBJ1-3, with 9 bases identical to TRBD1. This CDR3 is 15 amino acids long. Germline CDR1 reads GTSNPN; CDR2 reads SVGIG (reference sequence). The J segment lost 3 bases and the V segment lost 1 base, leaving 4 bases of the junction unmatched.

The gene calls are TRBV7-3 and TRBJ2-1; the D is unclear. Germline assignment: CDR1 SGHTA and CDR2 FQGTGA. CDR3 length: 14 amino acids. Trimming took 1 base from V and 8 from J, leaving 12 bases between them. For the CDR3, the DNA is TGTGCCAGCAGCTTAAGTCAGGCGTGGGATGAGCAGTTCTTC. Translation gives CASSLSQAWDEQFF.